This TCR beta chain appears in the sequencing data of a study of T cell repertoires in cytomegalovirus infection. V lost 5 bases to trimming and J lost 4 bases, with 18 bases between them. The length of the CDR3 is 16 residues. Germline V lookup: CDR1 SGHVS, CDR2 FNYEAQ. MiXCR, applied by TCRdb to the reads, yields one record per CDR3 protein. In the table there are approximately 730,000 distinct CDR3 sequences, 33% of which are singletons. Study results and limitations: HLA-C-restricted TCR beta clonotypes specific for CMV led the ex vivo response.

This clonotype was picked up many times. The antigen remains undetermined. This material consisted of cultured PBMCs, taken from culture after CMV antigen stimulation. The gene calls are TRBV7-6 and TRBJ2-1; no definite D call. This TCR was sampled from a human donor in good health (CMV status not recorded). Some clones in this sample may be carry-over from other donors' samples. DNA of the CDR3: TGTGCCAGCAGCAACCCCCGCGACTCCTCATACAATGAGCAGTTCTTC. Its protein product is CASSNPRDSSYNEQFF.